This T cell receptor beta chain was sequenced during a study of cytomegalovirus exposure and HLA in healthy donors. CDR1 is MGHRA, CDR2 YSYEKL, per germline. V was pared by 6 bases and J by 4 bases, with 5 bases between. The CDR3 has 11 residues. Details on this clone: Its antigen is undetermined.

Both 60 Vbeta primers and 13 Jbeta primers went into the PCR. Profiled with immunoSEQ multiplex PCR; TCRdb holds only in-frame clones, not every one. Among roughly 190,000 clones listed, around 78% were seen once. Whole-study findings and limits: Earlier analysis yielded a pattern in which most TCR beta V segments were productive about 87% or about 30% of the time.

The receptor comes from a woman between 25 and 40 years old in good health and CMV-seropositive. Sequencing was carried out using PBMCs. V usage is TRBV4-1 and J usage is TRBJ2-3; D is unresolved. Here the CDR3 DNA reads TGCGCCAGCAGAAACTCAGATACGCAGTATTTT. Translated, it gives CASRNSDTQYF.